This TCR beta chain stems from a study of T cells in Graves' hyperthyroidism and ophthalmopathy (dated by TCRdb to the late 2010s). At the level of the whole study: Peripheral blood was collected at initial diagnosis, before any treatment. After sampling, hyperthyroidism patients received methimazole starting at 30 mg daily, and ophthalmopathy patients received high-dose intravenous methylprednisolone. In addition, the study compared T-cell repertoires in thyroid tissue and in blood from five to seven Graves' hyperthyroidism patients. The roughly 94 discovery patients were randomly split 7:3 into training and test sets. The paper reports TCR Vbeta CDR3 sequencing of roughly 140 peripheral blood samples: some 41 ophthalmopathy, fewer than 80 hyperthyroidism and some 17 progressor patients. To identify TCR V-J signatures that set the groups apart, the researchers used a discovery cohort of 100 patients, made up of 43 with Graves' ophthalmopathy and 57 with stable Graves' hyperthyroidism. Prospective prediction of ophthalmopathy was tested in an independent validation cohort of approximately 19 hyperthyroidism patients and 17 patients who later progressed to ophthalmopathy.

This clonotype was observed a handful of times. It has no known antigen specificity. It has no much larger one-base neighbor in the sample; base qualities were not kept. Amplification of TCR beta CDR3 regions was carried out from RNA transcripts. The first round of RT-PCR for the TCR CDR3 was performed with the HTBI primer set and the Qiagen OneStep RT-PCR kit. Libraries were constructed in a second round of multiplex PCR, after which size selection and purification were performed. Libraries were sequenced paired-end with 100 bp reads on an Illumina HiSeq2000. In the source study's methods: SOAPnuke was used to process the raw data, throwing out any read that contained adapters or uncalled bases, had a mean Phred below 15, or lacked an exact constant-primer or identifier match. High-quality paired reads were merged using COPE v1.2.5, and each unique nucleotide sequence was defined as a clonotype. Clonotypes were aligned to IMGT TRBV, TRBD and TRBJ reference segments using MiTCR v1.1. The analysis was restricted to V-J combinations with a frequency above 0.0001, which together covered just over 99% of the repertoires. A TCS score was defined as the ratio between F50 (clonal expansion) and ExV (chaos), using BLOSUM62-based TCRdist between CDR3 peptides within each V-J. Welch's t-statistics and random forest reduced 500 to 650 V-J features to 13, which were used in a naive Bayes classifier (R e1071). TCRdb reworked the public reads: Q25 trimming with fastp, MiXCR clone assembly, productive beta chains retained. Rows are combined by CDR3 protein, so each entry shows the most common genes and DNA. For this entry, the V and J calls and clone size follow TCRdb and not the study's own pipeline. Here the sample has some 500,000 distinct CDR3 sequences; around 14% occur a single time. The top ten clones comprise around a sixth of the sample.

Study-wide conclusions, independent of this receptor: Ophthalmopathy was separated from stable hyperthyroidism by a 13 V-J signature model, with 85% to 90% sensitivity and roughly 81% specificity obtained in cross-validation and 80%/75% obtained in testing. Sample size was not statistically predetermined, and blinding of investigators to group allocation was not performed. In validation, the model predicted progression to ophthalmopathy a median of about 6 months before onset, with approximately 71% sensitivity and roughly 73% specificity. Blood samples also contained most of the expanded thyroid clonotypes (frequency above 0.001), which suggests that blood repertoires may reflect thyroid immune responses.

A patient counted as having stable Graves' hyperthyroidism if no progression to ophthalmopathy occurred over 18 months of follow-up. The hyperthyroidism patients were between 18 and 65 years old and newly diagnosed, with a disease duration of less than 2 months. Exclusion was applied to patients with uncontrolled infections, other autoimmune diseases, pregnancy or lactation. Diagnoses were based on clinical symptoms, serum thyroxine and TRAb, thyroid ultrasound and orbital computed tomography. PBMCs were separated from roughly 10 ml of fresh peripheral blood using Ficoll-Paque density gradient centrifugation. Total RNA was extracted with Trizol reagent, and quality was checked on an Agilent 2100 Bioanalyzer. The TCR comes from a woman between 18 and 29 years old with Graves' hyperthyroidism. The sequenced sample was blood.

The sequence in DNA is TGTGCCAGCAGCCCAAGGGTGGGACAGAATGAAAACTATGGCTACACCTTC. The translation is CASSPRVGQNENYGYTF. Recombination joined TRBV5-6 with TRBJ1-2; TRBD1 matches 7 bases in the middle. The germline V end is reduced by 4 bases and the J end by 2 bases; junction bases left unmatched: 14. Taken from cysteine to phenylalanine, the CDR3 has 17 residues. Solely the CDR3 DNA is kept, with 51 bases framed from the first base. CDR1 and CDR2 are drawn from the germline V gene: SGHDT, YYEEEE.